This T cell receptor beta chain was documented in a study of shared clonotypes between healthy human individuals. Findings of the study overall: Represented diversity (both genetic and exposure-history) was limited by the small number of donors.

Comments on this clone: Its cognate antigen is unknown.

Germline lookup yields CDR1 MDHEN and CDR2 SYDVKM. The CDR3 contains 17 residues. V lost 0 bases, J lost 3 bases, and 7 bases stayed unmatched. Measured with immunoSEQ multiplex PCR; TCRdb has only the in-frame clones, and not every one. The sample shows over 850,000 clones, 70% to 80% of them seen only once. The clonotype originates from a man aged 18 to 29 in good health. Some clones in this sample may be carry-over from other donors' samples. Sequencing was done on a sample of memory CD4+ T cells from PBMCs. Subset specified: CD45RA-negative fraction. The rearrangement links TRBV28 to TRBJ2-3; 9 bases map to TRBD1. The CDR3 here is CASSLWGGDRDTDTQYF. The CDR3 DNA is TGTGCCAGCAGTTTATGGGGAGGGGACAGGGATACAGATACGCAGTATTTT. Based on the CDR3 plus reference TRBV28 and TRBJ2-3, the full variable domain is DVKVTQSSRYLVKRTGEKVFLECVQDMDHENMFWYRQDPGLGLRLIYFSYDVKMKEKGDIPEGYSVSREKKERFSLILESASTNQTSMYLCASSLWGGDRDTDTQYFGPGTRLTVL.